The 27 T cell receptor beta chains listed next were all sequenced from one sample in a study of T cell responses to AZD1222 COVID-19 vaccine. Measured with immunoSEQ multiplex PCR; TCRdb has only the in-frame clones, and not every one. The sample contains some 150,000 clones, roughly nine tenths of which appear only once. The sequences come from peripheral blood, collected on day 0 of AZD1222 vaccination. These receptors all come from an adult in good health.

CDR3 nucleotide sequence: TGTGCCAGCAGTTACTCCCCCCTCTCTGAAGCTTTCTTT. This sequence encodes CASSYSPLSEAFF. The chain links TRBV6-5 to TRBJ1-1, with unresolved D. This CDR3 has 13 amino acids. Germline lookup yields CDR1 MNHEY and CDR2 SVGAGI. V lost 0 bases, J lost 6 bases, and 8 bases lay in between.

The chain links TRBV29-1 to TRBJ1-5; maybe TRBD1 (6 bases). Germline CDR1 SQVTM, CDR2 ANQGSEA. This CDR3 contains 14 residues. Trimming left V 7 bases short and J 0 bases short, with 13 bases between. CDR3: CSAIQGSSNQPQHF. DNA of the CDR3: TGCAGCGCCATACAGGGAAGTAGCAATCAGCCCCAGCATTTT.

This rearrangement joins TRBV4-1 to TRBJ1-2; TRBD1 might be the D (6 bases). V lost 0 bases to trimming and J lost 4 bases, with 18 bases between them. Germline CDR1 is MGHRA and CDR2 is YSYEKL. This CDR3 is built from 17 residues. CDR3 DNA sequence: TGCGCCAGCAGCCAAGAGGGGGCCCCAATTGCATTCTATGGCTACACCTTC. It yields the protein CASSQEGAPIAFYGYTF.

The genes are TRBV5-8 and TRBJ1-5; no clear D gene. CDR1 SGHTS and CDR2 YDEGEE come from the germline V gene. This CDR3 contains 14 residues. V was clipped by 1 base and J by 3 bases, with 8 bases between them. The CDR3 nucleotides are TGTGCCAGCAGCTTGTTGGCAGCCAATCAGCCCCAGCATTTT. Its protein product is CASSLLAANQPQHF.

This chain's CDR3 is CATSRDLGYYEQYF. The CDR3 DNA follows: TGTGCCACCAGCAGAGATCTCGGGTACTACGAGCAGTACTTC. This sequence joins TRBV15 and TRBJ2-7, with D unresolved. Germline-derived CDR1 and CDR2 are LNHNV and YYDKDF (reference sequence). Trimming took 0 bases from V and 3 from J, leaving 9 bases between them. The length of the CDR3 is 14 residues.

The rearrangement links TRBV27 to TRBJ2-3, with 7 bases matching TRBD2. Germline V gene lookup returns CDR1 MNHEY and CDR2 SMNVEV (reference sequence). The CDR3 covers 16 residues. Trimming removed 1 base from V and 4 bases from J; junction bases left unmatched: 8. The CDR3 loop reads CASSLFWRESADTQYF. The CDR3 DNA reads TGTGCCAGCAGTTTATTCTGGCGGGAGTCCGCAGATACGCAGTATTTT.

The sample holds a few counts of this clone. This sequence joins TRBV12-3 or TRBV12-4 and TRBJ1-2; possibly TRBD1 for D (5 bases). The CDR3 length is 13 residues. V lost 3 bases and J 9 bases, leaving 14 bases between the germline ends. In DNA form, the CDR3 reads TGTGCCAGCAGTTTCTCGGGGGAAGGTCGCTACACCTTC. Translating it yields CASSFSGEGRYTF.

The CDR3 sequence: CASSPDPDNEQFF. The CDR3 DNA reads TGTGCCAGCAGTCCCGACCCTGACAATGAGCAGTTCTTC. The chain carries TRBV12-3 or TRBV12-4 and TRBJ2-1; D remains ambiguous. Trimming left V 5 bases short and J 5 bases short, with 10 bases between. The CDR3 is 13 residues long.

The chain is built from TRBV7-2 and TRBJ2-5; maybe TRBD2 (6 bases). This CDR3 is built from 16 residues. Germline-derived CDR1 and CDR2 are SGHTA and FQGNSA. V gave up 5 bases and J gave up 5 bases, with 21 bases separating them. CDR3 nucleotide sequence: TGTGCCAGCAGCCCCCGAGGGCTAGCGAATGTCGAGACCCAGTACTTC. It is translated as CASSPRGLANVETQYF.

The chain recombines TRBV19 with TRBJ1-2, with D unclear. The V gene's germline CDR1 is LNHDA and CDR2 SQIVND (reference sequence). V lost 5 bases, J lost 7 bases, and 14 bases lay in between. The CDR3 runs 13 residues. CDR3 DNA: TGTGCCAGTAGTCGGGGTGAGGCCGGTGGCTACACCTTC. This encodes CASSRGEAGGYTF. Based on the CDR3 plus reference TRBV19 and TRBJ1-2, the full variable domain is DGGITQSPKYLFRKEGQNVTLSCEQNLNHDAMYWYRQDPGQGLRLIYYSQIVNDFQKGDIAEGYSVSREKKESFPLTVTSAQKNPTAFYLCASSRGEAGGYTFGSGTRLTVV.

This chain uses TRBV10-1 with TRBJ1-2, with D uncertain. The CDR3 is 13 residues long. Deletions cut 9 bases from V and 2 bases from J, with 13 bases between. CDR1 WNHNN and CDR2 SYGVQD come from the germline V gene (reference sequence). CDR3 bases: TGCGCCAGTTTCCGACTGGAAAACTATGGCTACACCTTC. It specifies CASFRLENYGYTF.

The V call is TRBV30, the J call TRBJ2-5; D possibly matches TRBD1 or TRBD2 (6 bases each). The CDR3 spans 15 residues. Germline CDR1 is GTSNPN and CDR2 is SVGIG (reference sequence). V gave up 3 bases and J gave up 2 bases, with 16 bases separating them. The CDR3 bases are TGTGCCTGGAGCCGGGGGCCAAGCACGCAAGAGACCCAGTACTTC. Its translation is CAWSRGPSTQETQYF.

J is TRBJ1-1 and V is TRBV5-1; D is unresolved. Germline V lookup: CDR1 SGHRS, CDR2 YFSETQ. This CDR3 is built from 14 residues. Trimming took off 1 base at V and 4 bases at J, with 11 bases between the two ends. The CDR3 loop reads CASSLYEGSTEAFF. In DNA, the CDR3 is TGCGCCAGCAGCTTGTATGAAGGGAGCACTGAAGCTTTCTTT.

V gene TRBV19 combines with J gene TRBJ1-1; D is undetermined. Trimming stripped 7 bases from V and 1 base from J, with 7 bases between. This CDR3 has 12 amino acids. Germline CDR1 LNHDA, CDR2 SQIVND (reference sequence). The CDR3 protein is CASTDPNTEAFF. The DNA of the CDR3 is TGTGCCAGTACCGACCCGAACACTGAAGCTTTCTTT.

This clone has just one count. CDR3 region: CASSGETQYF. In nucleotides, the CDR3 is TGTGCCAGCAGTGGAGAGACCCAGTACTTC. This chain uses TRBV2 with TRBJ2-5; D is ambiguous. CDR3 length: 10 amino acids. Trimming left V 4 bases short and J 4 bases short, with 1 base between. Germline CDR1 SNHLY, CDR2 FYNNEI.

This clone was seen once. The chain recombines TRBV5-1 with TRBJ1-1, with D perhaps matching TRBD1 (5 bases). V gave up 2 bases and J gave up 4 bases, with 9 bases separating them. The CDR3 runs to 13 residues. The germline gives CDR1 SGHRS, CDR2 YFSETQ. DNA for the CDR3: TGCGCCAGCAGCTTTAATGGGGGCACTGAAGCTTTCTTT. It yields the protein CASSFNGGTEAFF.

This clone was counted once. Here the CDR3 reads CASSLGQENTEAFF. The CDR3 nucleotides read TGCGCCAGCAGCTTGGGACAGGAAAACACTGAAGCTTTCTTT. This rearrangement joins TRBV5-1 to TRBJ1-1; D is possibly TRBD1 (6 bases). The germline V gene has CDR1 SGHRS and CDR2 YFSETQ. V was pared by 0 bases and J by 2 bases, with 8 bases between. CDR3 size: 14 residues.

The chain uses TRBV7-2 and TRBJ1-3; a weak D match, TRBD1 (5 bases). CDR3 length: 16 residues. Deletions cut 0 bases from V and 2 bases from J, with 11 bases between. Germline-derived CDR1 and CDR2 are SGHTA and FQGNSA. This chain's CDR3 is CASSLAEGPPGNTIYF. DNA for the CDR3: TGTGCCAGCAGCTTAGCGGAGGGGCCACCTGGAAACACCATATATTTT.

Regarding this clone: Other DNA sequences from this sample encode an identical CDR3 as well. V and J are TRBV5-1 and TRBJ2-2; the match to TRBD1 covers 7 bases. Per the germline V gene, CDR1 is SGHRS and CDR2 is YFSETQ. The trim removed 4 bases at V and 6 bases at J, leaving 3 bases unmatched. This CDR3 contains 13 residues. The CDR3 region has the DNA TGCGCCAGCAGCGTAGACAGGGCCGGGGAGCTGTTTTTT. Its protein is CASSVDRAGELFF.

This clone came up a few times. This rearrangement joins TRBV11-3 to TRBJ2-5; tentative D call: TRBD1 (6 bases). This CDR3 is 15 amino acids long. Germline CDR1 SGHNT, CDR2 YENEEA. V was pared by 5 bases and J by 1 base, with 14 bases between. In DNA, the CDR3 is TGTGCCAGCAGCCGGTTAACAGGGCCCCAAGAGACCCAGTACTTC. This encodes CASSRLTGPQETQYF. Full variable domain (rest looked up from reference TRBV11-3 and TRBJ2-5): EAGVVQSPRYKIIEKKQPVAFWCNPISGHNTLYWYLQNLGQGPELLIRYENEEAVDDSQLPKDRFSAERLKGVDSTLKIQPAELGDSAVYLCASSRLTGPQETQYFGPGTRLLVL.

This clone was observed a single time. The V and J genes are TRBV24-1 and TRBJ1-5; 9 bases align to TRBD1. V shed 2 bases, J shed 0 bases, and the junction held 10 bases outside the gene matches. Per the germline V gene, CDR1 is KGHDR and CDR2 is SFDVKD. The CDR3 extends over 19 amino acids. CDR3 in amino acids: CATSDCRDRDTYSNQPQHF. The CDR3 DNA reads as TGTGCCACCAGTGATTGCCGGGACAGGGACACTTATAGCAATCAGCCCCAGCATTTT.

The chain links TRBV3-1 (or the pseudogene TRBV3-2) to TRBJ2-2; 8 nucleotides line up with TRBD1. The CDR3 length is 15 residues. The V gene end was trimmed by 6 bases and the J gene end by 4 bases; junction bases not matched to a gene: 7. Germline CDR1 and CDR2: LGHDT and YNNKEL (reference sequence). The CDR3 sequence: CASSLQGEVTGELFF. The CDR3, as DNA: TGTGCCAGCAGTTTACAGGGGGAGGTCACCGGGGAGCTGTTTTTT.

This chain connects TRBV5-1 to TRBJ1-2; 9 nucleotides line up with TRBD1. CDR1 and CDR2 (germline): SGHRS, YFSETQ. With V trimmed by 3 bases and J by 5 bases, 5 bases remained unmatched. This CDR3 has 14 amino acids. CDR3 region: CASSSPGQGYGYTF. CDR3 DNA: TGCGCCAGCAGCTCCCCGGGACAGGGTTATGGCTACACCTTC.

The rearrangement joins TRBV6-2 or TRBV6-3 to TRBJ1-4; no clear D. Germline lookup yields CDR1 MNHEY and CDR2 SVGEGT. Trimming removed 2 bases from V and 5 bases from J, with 12 bases in between. The CDR3 extends over 15 amino acids. The CDR3 spells CASSYRTGLNEKLFF. The CDR3 nucleotides read TGTGCCAGCAGTTACCGGACGGGATTAAATGAAAAACTGTTTTTT.

This sequence joins TRBV7-3 and TRBJ1-1; possibly TRBD1 for D (5 bases). Trimming removed 5 bases at V and 10 bases at J, with 17 bases between. Germline-derived CDR1 and CDR2 are SGHTA and FQGTGA. The CDR3 is made up of 13 amino acids. The CDR3 loop is CASSRDSVASAFF. As DNA, the CDR3 is TGTGCCAGCAGCCGAGACAGCGTGGCGTCAGCTTTCTTT.

The CDR3 sequence is CASMRDSNQPQHF. The CDR3 DNA reads TGTGCCAGCATGCGTGATAGCAATCAGCCCCAGCATTTT. The rearrangement joins TRBV2 to TRBJ1-5; D gene uncertain. The CDR3 totals 13 residues. In germline, CDR1 is SNHLY, CDR2 FYNNEI. Between the trimmed V and J ends, which lost 7 bases and 0 bases, there was a span of 7 bases.

This chain links TRBV10-3 with TRBJ1-4; a weak D match, TRBD1 (5 bases). Per the germline V gene, CDR1 is ENHRY and CDR2 is SYGVKD. CDR3 length: 15 amino acids. The V and J ends lost 0 bases and 8 bases respectively, with 13 bases between them. CDR3 sequence: CAISESGPSEEKLFF. CDR3 nucleotides: TGTGCCATCAGTGAGTCGGGGCCCTCTGAGGAAAAACTGTTTTTT.